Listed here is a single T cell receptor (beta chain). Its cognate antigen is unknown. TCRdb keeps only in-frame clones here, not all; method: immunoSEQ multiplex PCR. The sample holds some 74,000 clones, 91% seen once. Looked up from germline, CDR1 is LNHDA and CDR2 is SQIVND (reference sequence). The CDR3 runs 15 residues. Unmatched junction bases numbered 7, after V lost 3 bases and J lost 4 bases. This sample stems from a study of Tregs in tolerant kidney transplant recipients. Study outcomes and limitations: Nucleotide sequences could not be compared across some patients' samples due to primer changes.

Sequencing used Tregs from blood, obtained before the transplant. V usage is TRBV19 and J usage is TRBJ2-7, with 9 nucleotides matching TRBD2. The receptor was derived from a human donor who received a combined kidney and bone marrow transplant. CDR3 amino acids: CASSISSGALYEQYF. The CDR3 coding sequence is TGTGCCAGTAGTATCTCTAGCGGGGCCTTATACGAGCAGTACTTC.